Presented here are 23 T cell receptor beta chains from one specimen sequenced in a study of siplizumab effects on memory and regulatory T cells. No antigen has been identified for these receptors. Produced via immunoSEQ multiplex PCR; TCRdb's table is partial and in-frame only. The profile shows roughly 5,000 clones, around half of them singletons. The mixed lymphocyte reaction cells were cocultured at 37°C for less than 7 days. The sequenced sample was CFSE-low (dividing) CD8+ T cells sorted from an allogeneic mixed lymphocyte reaction. The receptors come from a human donor in good health; the cells came from an allogeneic mixed lymphocyte reaction. Some clones in this sample may be carry-over from other donors' samples.

This clone was seen only a few times. The chain uses TRBV21-1 and TRBJ2-2; the table names TRBD1, a call not compared with the DNA. TRBV21-1 is designated a pseudogene. The CDR3 extends over 18 amino acids. CDR3: CASSKAGAPGLSAGELFF. CDR3 DNA sequence: TGTGCCAGCAGCAAAGCGGGGGCCCCGGGGTTGAGTGCCGGGGAGCTGTTTTTT.

This clone was found a few times. The J gene is TRBJ2-3, the V gene TRBV2; possible D gene TRBD2, 6 bases. CDR1 is SNHLY and CDR2 is FYNNEI in the germline V gene. V gave up 7 bases and J gave up 3 bases, with 14 bases separating them. There are 14 residues in the CDR3. CDR3 amino acids: CASNGEGGTDTQYF. DNA for the CDR3: TGTGCCAGCAACGGTGAGGGAGGAACAGATACGCAGTATTTT.

The V and J genes are TRBV7-8 and TRBJ2-7, with a tentative D call TRBD2 (6 bases). The CDR3 covers 15 residues. From germline, CDR1 is SGHVS and CDR2 FQNEAQ. The germline V and J ends were trimmed by 0 bases and 1 base, with 10 bases remaining between them. CDR3 sequence: CASSLAASASYEQYF. CDR3 DNA: TGTGCCAGCAGCTTAGCTGCTAGCGCATCCTACGAGCAGTACTTC.

This clone was seen only once. The rearrangement links TRBV2 to TRBJ2-3; 11 nucleotides match TRBD2. After removal of 6 bases from V and 0 bases from J, the junction contained 2 bases not matched to a gene. The CDR3 spans 15 residues. Germline CDR1 reads SNHLY; CDR2 reads FYNNEI. The CDR3 coding sequence is TGTGCCAGCAGAGTAGCGGGAGGGAGCACAGATACGCAGTATTTT. It encodes CASRVAGGSTDTQYF.

This chain joins TRBV5-4 and TRBJ2-3; a weak D match, TRBD2 (5 bases). Germline CDR1 and CDR2: SGHNT and YYREEE (reference sequence). CDR3 length: 17 amino acids. V lost 1 base, J lost 1 base, and 16 bases lay in between. The CDR3 nucleotides read TGTGCCAGCAGCTTGAAATGGGGAGTTGTAGGCACAGATACGCAGTATTTT. Its translation is CASSLKWGVVGTDTQYF.

CDR3 region: CASSQASSKNIQYF. For the CDR3, the DNA is TGCGCCAGCAGCCAAGCTTCATCCAAAAACATTCAGTACTTC. The chain employs TRBV4-1 and TRBJ2-4; D ambiguous. The V and J ends lost 1 base and 2 bases respectively, with 6 bases between them. Germline CDR1 and CDR2: MGHRA and YSYEKL. The CDR3 consists of 14 residues.

V is TRBV2 and J is TRBJ2-3; 11 bases map to TRBD2. V was pared by 2 bases and J by 3 bases, with 10 bases of the junction left unmatched. The CDR3 totals 18 residues. The germline gives CDR1 SNHLY, CDR2 FYNNEI. CDR3 loop: CASSEIWLAGGPTDTQYF. The CDR3 DNA follows: TGTGCCAGCAGTGAAATTTGGCTAGCGGGAGGACCTACAGATACGCAGTATTTT.

The sample holds a few counts of this clone. The chain recombines TRBV20-1 with TRBJ1-1, with D hard to call. V gave up 7 bases and J gave up 5 bases, with 5 bases separating them. The length of the CDR3 is 9 residues. CDR1 and CDR2 from the germline V gene are DFQATT and SNEGSKA (reference sequence). CDR3 DNA sequence: TGCAGTGACCCTACTGAAGCTTTCTTT. This codes for CSDPTEAFF.

The V gene is TRBV6-5, the J gene TRBJ2-1; the D is unclear. The germline gives CDR1 MNHEY, CDR2 SVGAGI. The CDR3 loop spans 15 amino acids. Trimming pared 8 bases from V and 0 bases from J, leaving 14 bases between. DNA for the CDR3: TGTGCCAGCCAATACGACCTGAGCTCCTACAATGAGCAGTTCTTC. The encoded protein is CASQYDLSSYNEQFF.

This clone is termed medium-sized. The V and J genes are TRBV7-6 and TRBJ2-7, with a possible D match to TRBD1 (6 bases). Trimming removed 1 base from V and 0 bases from J, with 13 bases in between. CDR1 SGHVS and CDR2 FNYEAQ come from the germline V gene. This CDR3 has 16 residues. The CDR3 is CASSLEQGTSSYEQYF. CDR3 DNA sequence: TGTGCCAGCAGCTTAGAACAGGGTACCAGCTCCTACGAGCAGTACTTC.

The table lists this clone with a few counts. The sample contains more than one DNA sequence encoding this CDR3. CDR3 DNA sequence: TGTGCCAGCAGTTACGGGACAGGGGGCTACGAGCAGTACTTC. Its protein is CASSYGTGGYEQYF. V and J are TRBV6-5 and TRBJ2-7, with 11 bases that match TRBD1. CDR3 size: 14 residues. The trim removed 2 bases at V and 3 bases at J, leaving 0 bases unmatched. CDR1 and CDR2 (germline): MNHEY, SVGAGI.

This clone has just a few counts. The chain links TRBV27 to TRBJ1-5; no reliable D call. CDR1 MNHEY and CDR2 SMNVEV come from the germline V gene (reference sequence). This CDR3 region has 14 residues. Trimming took off 4 bases at V and 0 bases at J, with 7 bases between the two ends. CDR3 DNA sequence: TGTGCCAGCAGTTCCACTTATAGCAATCAGCCCCAGCATTTT. Translation: CASSSTYSNQPQHF.

The J gene is TRBJ1-1, the V gene TRBV10-2; D uncertain. V lost 4 bases and J lost 3, with 15 bases in between. The CDR3 runs to 15 residues. Germline CDR1 reads WSHSY; CDR2 reads SAAADI. The CDR3, as DNA: TGCGCCAGCAGTGGTGACATAGCCGCTTACACTGAAGCTTTCTTT. Protein sequence: CASSGDIAAYTEAFF.

This chain connects TRBV27 to TRBJ2-7; D tentatively fits TRBD1 or TRBD2 (5 bases each). Looked up from germline, CDR1 is MNHEY and CDR2 is SMNVEV (reference sequence). There are 12 residues in the CDR3. The V gene lost 3 bases and the J gene lost 7 bases, with 10 bases spanning the gap. The DNA for the CDR3 is TGTGCCAGCAGTTTGGGGGAAGGGGAGCAGTACTTC. Translated, it gives CASSLGEGEQYF.

The chain joins TRBV7-9 to TRBJ2-7; 7 bases align to TRBD1. V dropped 1 base and J dropped 4; count of bases not matched to a gene: 7. The CDR3 runs to 15 residues. Germline CDR1 is SEHNR and CDR2 is FQNEAQ (reference sequence). The CDR3 region has the DNA TGTGCCAGCAGCTTAGTAGGGACAGAGGGGTACGAGCAGTACTTC. Protein product: CASSLVGTEGYEQYF.

The chain employs TRBV29-1 and TRBJ1-1, with TRBD1 as a possible D gene (6 bases). V was cut by 6 bases and J by 4 bases, with 18 bases left in between. The CDR3 consists of 14 residues. Germline lookup yields CDR1 SQVTM and CDR2 ANQGSEA. CDR3 sequence (DNA): TGCAGCGTCTGGGGGGGCTTAGGGGCCACTGAAGCTTTCTTT. Translating gives CSVWGGLGATEAFF. Together with reference TRBV29-1 and TRBJ1-1, the CDR3 gives the full variable domain: SAVISQKPSRDICQRGTSLTIQCQVDSQVTMMFWYRQQPGQSLTLIATANQGSEATYESGFVIDKFPISRPNLTFSTLTVSNMSPEDSSIYLCSVWGGLGATEAFFGQGTRLTVV.

This chain links TRBV9 with TRBJ2-7, with D possibly being TRBD2 (8 bases). The CDR3 is made up of 15 amino acids. V was pared by 5 bases and J by 3 bases, with 18 bases between. From germline, CDR1 is SGDLS and CDR2 YYNGEE. Here the CDR3 DNA reads TGTGCCAGCAGTCCCGGGAGGGCAGGGGGCTACGAGCAGTACTTC. Translation: CASSPGRAGGYEQYF.

This clone was detected a few times. The conserved phenylalanine or tryptophan normally closing the CDR3 is absent here, so this likely arose from a read error. The DNA is omitted, as the CDR3 cannot be located on it reliably, and the CDR3 follows TCRdb's listing. This chain joins TRBV18 and TRBJ2-7. The CDR3 is 10 residues long, ends included. The germline V gene has CDR1 KGHSH and CDR2 LQKENI. CDR3 loop: CASSLDGPSL.

This sequence joins TRBV14 and TRBJ2-1; D is ambiguous. This CDR3 has 12 amino acids. Germline V CDR1 and CDR2: SGHDN, FVKESK. The ends were cut back, 1 base at V and 7 bases at J, with 5 bases in the middle. CDR3 loop: CASSQAWNEQFF. The DNA for the CDR3 is TGTGCCAGCAGCCAAGCTTGGAATGAGCAGTTCTTC. The full variable domain, with the rest looked up from reference TRBV14 and TRBJ2-1, is EAGVTQFPSHSVIEKGQTVTLRCDPISGHDNLYWYRRVMGKEIKFLLHFVKESKQDESGMPNNRFLAERTGGTYSTLKVQPAELEDSGVYFCASSQAWNEQFFGPGTRLTVL.

V is TRBV5-8 and J is TRBJ2-2, with D unclear. Trimming took 4 bases from V and 3 from J, leaving 19 bases between them. This CDR3 has 17 residues. Germline loops: CDR1 SGHTS, CDR2 YDEGEE. In DNA form, the CDR3 reads TGTGCCAGCAGCCCCCGACGCACTCTTCTGGACACCGGGGAGCTGTTTTTT. Amino acids: CASSPRRTLLDTGELFF.

The chain is built from TRBV9 and TRBJ2-5; 9 nucleotides agree with TRBD1. Germline lookup yields CDR1 SGDLS and CDR2 YYNGEE. J gave up 4 bases and V 1 base, and 23 bases lay outside the gene matches. There are 21 residues in the CDR3. For the CDR3, the DNA is TGTGCCAGCAGCGTATTATCCTTTCGAAGGACAGGGGATTTCTCGAGAGAGACCCAGTACTTC. It encodes CASSVLSFRRTGDFSRETQYF.

A few counts support this clone. This chain uses TRBV6-1 with TRBJ2-3; 7 bases are shared with TRBD1. The V segment lost 4 bases and the J segment 1 base; nucleotides outside the gene matches: 5. Germline assignment: CDR1 MNHNS and CDR2 SASEGT. This CDR3 contains 15 residues. The CDR3 nucleotides read TGTGCCAGCAGTGCCGGACAGGTTCGCACAGATACGCAGTATTTT. Protein product: CASSAGQVRTDTQYF.

In this sample, this clone turned up once. The V call is TRBV2, the J call TRBJ2-3; no clear D gene. The germline CDR1 and CDR2 sequences are SNHLY and FYNNEI. V lost 0 bases to trimming and J lost 2 bases, with 3 bases between them. The CDR3 loop spans 13 amino acids. The CDR3 bases are TGTGCCAGCAGTGAAGCTTCCACAGATACGCAGTATTTT. Residues: CASSEASTDTQYF.